These 24 T cell receptor beta chains came from one sample sequenced in a study of response to subunit inactivated influenza vaccine. TCRdb passed the RT-PCR reads through MiXCR, listing each CDR3 protein once. The data hold approximately 700,000 distinct CDR3 sequences, with roughly 14% observed a single time. The sample consisted of PBMCs from blood, taken around 15 days before vaccination. These receptors were collected from a man aged 45 to 65 who received an inactivated influenza vaccine.

The rearrangement links TRBV7-8 to TRBJ2-7, with D unclear. V lost 2 bases, J lost 7 bases, and 9 bases lay in between. The CDR3 sequence is 12 residues long. Germline lookup yields CDR1 SGHVS and CDR2 FQNEAQ. Here the CDR3 DNA reads TGTGCCAGCAGCTTATCTTTTAGTGAGCAGTACTTC. Protein sequence: CASSLSFSEQYF.

The J gene is TRBJ2-4, the V gene TRBV7-2, with a possible D match to TRBD1 (5 bases). V lost 2 bases to trimming and J lost 0 bases, with 11 bases between them. Germline CDR1 SGHTA, CDR2 FQGNSA. This CDR3 is 16 amino acids long. CDR3: CASSLPFDRAKNIQYF. CDR3 coding DNA: TGTGCCAGCAGCTTACCCTTTGACAGAGCCAAAAACATTCAGTACTTC. Supplemented by reference TRBV7-2 and TRBJ2-4, the full variable domain reads GAGVSQSPSNKVTEKGKDVELRCDPISGHTALYWYRQSLGQGLEFLIYFQGNSAPDKSGLPSDRFSAERTGGSVSTLTIQRTQQEDSAVYLCASSLPFDRAKNIQYFGAGTRLSVL.

This clonotype was picked up a small number of times. A junction end diverges from the germline sequence, so it may reflect a read error. The chain has TRBV20-1 and TRBJ2-5; D call uncertain. CDR1 is DFQATT and CDR2 is SNEGSKA in the germline V gene (reference sequence). There are 12 residues in the CDR3. CDR3 region: CSASPPREAQYF. The CDR3 DNA sequence: TGCAGTGCTAGTCCCCCAAGAGAGGCCCAGTACTTC.

This clonotype was found many times. This chain links TRBV3-1 with TRBJ1-1; TRBD1 might be the D (5 bases). Germline assignment: CDR1 LGHDT and CDR2 YNNKEL (reference sequence). The CDR3 sequence is 14 residues long. Trimming shortened V by 3 bases and J by 4 bases, and 12 bases separated the two germline ends. The CDR3 reads CASSHTGGSTEAFF. CDR3 coding DNA: TGTGCCAGCAGCCATACGGGGGGATCCACTGAAGCTTTCTTT.

This clonotype has just one count. V and J are TRBV5-1 and TRBJ2-2, with D perhaps TRBD2 (6 bases). Germline V gives CDR1 SGHRS, CDR2 YFSETQ. The CDR3 has 16 amino acids. V shed 2 bases and J shed 3 bases, with 14 bases lying between them. This CDR3 reads CASSLWGGSDTGELFF. The CDR3 DNA follows: TGCGCCAGCAGCTTATGGGGAGGCTCGGACACCGGGGAGCTGTTTTTT. Drawing the rest from reference TRBV5-1 and TRBJ2-2, the complete variable domain is KAGVTQTPRYLIKTRGQQVTLSCSPISGHRSVSWYQQTPGQGLQFLFEYFSETQRNKGNFPGRFSGRQFSNSRSEMNVSTLELGDSALYLCASSLWGGSDTGELFFGEGSRLTVL.

J is TRBJ1-2 and V is TRBV5-1; D ambiguous. CDR1 is SGHRS, CDR2 YFSETQ, per germline. The CDR3 covers 13 residues. Trimming removed 0 bases from V and 5 bases from J, with 8 bases in between. In DNA form, the CDR3 reads TGCGCCAGCAGCTTGGTGTCAGGTTATGGCTACACCTTC. Its translation is CASSLVSGYGYTF. Based on the CDR3 plus reference TRBV5-1 and TRBJ1-2, the full variable domain is KAGVTQTPRYLIKTRGQQVTLSCSPISGHRSVSWYQQTPGQGLQFLFEYFSETQRNKGNFPGRFSGRQFSNSRSEMNVSTLELGDSALYLCASSLVSGYGYTFGSGTRLTVV.

The chain is built from TRBV6-5 and TRBJ1-5, with D unclear. The CDR3 spans 18 residues. The germline CDR1 and CDR2 sequences are MNHEY and SVGAGI. Trimming took off 0 bases at V and 0 bases at J, with 15 bases between the two ends. CDR3 residues: CASSYSTRNLYSNQPQHF. The CDR3 nucleotides are TGTGCCAGCAGTTACTCGACCCGGAACCTCTATAGCAATCAGCCCCAGCATTTT.

This clonotype has more than one count but fewer than ten. The chain links TRBV4-2 to TRBJ2-1; D unresolved. V was shortened by 0 bases and J by 8 bases, with 8 bases between the two germline ends. This CDR3 comprises 13 residues. Germline V lookup: CDR1 LGHNA, CDR2 YNFKEQ. CDR3 in amino acids: CASSQESPHEQFF. In DNA, the CDR3 is TGTGCCAGCAGCCAAGAGAGTCCCCATGAGCAGTTCTTC.

This rearrangement joins TRBV20-1 to TRBJ2-4; TRBD2 is a possible D gene (5 bases). The germline V gene has CDR1 DFQATT and CDR2 SNEGSKA (reference sequence). The CDR3 runs 14 residues. Trimming pared 2 bases from V and 6 bases from J, leaving 14 bases between. In DNA form, the CDR3 reads TGCAGTGCTAGATTGAGGGCGGGCACAAACATTCAGTACTTC. Amino acid sequence: CSARLRAGTNIQYF.

This clonotype turned up a few times. The chain employs TRBV11-2 and TRBJ2-5, with a possible D match to TRBD2 (6 bases). V lost 4 bases, J lost 7 bases, and 19 bases lay in between. The CDR3 has 15 amino acids. Per germline, CDR1 SGHAT and CDR2 FQNNGV. CDR3 DNA: TGTGCCAGCAGCTCGATTCTCGGAGGGTCCGGGACCCAGTACTTC. It translates to CASSSILGGSGTQYF.

This clonotype was seen only a few times. This chain connects TRBV5-6 to TRBJ2-3; 7 nucleotides match TRBD2. CDR1 is SGHDT and CDR2 is YYEEEE in the germline V gene. The V and J ends lost 4 bases and 5 bases, in that order; junction bases with no gene match: 7. The CDR3 sequence is 14 residues long. DNA for the CDR3: TGTGCCAGCAGCCGGGGAGGGGTACTAGATACGCAGTATTTT. This codes for CASSRGGVLDTQYF.

This clonotype was seen a few times. The chain links TRBV19 to TRBJ2-1; 9 nucleotides match TRBD2. CDR3 length: 15 residues. Germline CDR1 reads LNHDA; CDR2 reads SQIVND (reference sequence). V trimming: 5 bases; J trimming: 7 bases; junction bases outside the gene matches: 9. The CDR3: CASSWASGAANEQFF. The CDR3 nucleotides are TGTGCCAGTAGTTGGGCTAGCGGGGCCGCAAATGAGCAGTTCTTC.

This clonotype was recorded many times. V is TRBV3-1 and J is TRBJ1-5; D might be TRBD1 (5 bases). Trimming took 1 base from V and 5 from J, leaving 12 bases between them. Germline-derived CDR1 and CDR2 are LGHDT and YNNKEL (reference sequence). This CDR3 comprises 15 residues. The chain's CDR3 is CASSQGGTWDQPQHF. The DNA of the CDR3 is TGTGCCAGCAGCCAAGGCGGGACCTGGGATCAGCCCCAGCATTTT.

The CDR3 DNA reads as TGCAGCGTGGGGGCAGGGGGTAAAAATGTCTATGGCTACACCTTC. Protein sequence: CSVGAGGKNVYGYTF. The rearrangement joins TRBV29-1 to TRBJ1-2, with 7 bases identical to TRBD1. V shed 6 bases and J 4 bases; nucleotides not matched to a gene: 14. Looked up from germline, CDR1 is SQVTM and CDR2 is ANQGSEA. This CDR3 contains 15 residues.

This clonotype showed up just a few times. This chain links TRBV18 with TRBJ2-3, with 9 bases fitting TRBD1. CDR3 length equals 15 residues. Germline assignment: CDR1 KGHSH and CDR2 LQKENI. V lost 6 bases to trimming and J lost 6 bases; unmatched junction nucleotides: 10. The CDR3 coding sequence is TGTGCCAGCTCCCTGACAGGGGGAAAAGAGGATACGCAGTATTTT. It is translated as CASSLTGGKEDTQYF.

This clonotype was counted between two and nine times. V and J are TRBV5-4 and TRBJ2-3, with TRBD1 matching 11 bases. Germline CDR1 reads SGHNT; CDR2 reads YYREEE (reference sequence). The trim removed 3 bases at V and 4 bases at J, leaving 4 bases unmatched. This CDR3 is 15 amino acids long. The CDR3 reads CASSSDRGRADTQYF. The DNA for the CDR3 is TGTGCCAGCAGCTCGGACAGGGGGCGTGCAGATACGCAGTATTTT.

This clonotype has just a few counts. The V and J genes are TRBV6-5 and TRBJ2-3; 8 bases map to TRBD2. The germline gives CDR1 MNHEY, CDR2 SVGAGI. CDR3 length equals 14 residues. V was pared by 2 bases and J by 5 bases, with 3 bases of the junction left unmatched. CDR3 region: CASSYAGGIDTQYF. As DNA, the CDR3 is TGTGCCAGCAGTTACGCGGGGGGAATAGATACGCAGTATTTT.

The V gene is TRBV30, the J gene TRBJ1-4, with D maybe TRBD1 (5 bases). The germline CDR1 and CDR2 sequences are GTSNPN and SVGIG (reference sequence). CDR3 length equals 15 residues. V lost 1 base, J lost 6 bases, and 15 bases lay in between. The CDR3 loop is CAWSGGGWSHEKLFF. The CDR3, as DNA: TGTGCCTGGAGTGGGGGGGGGTGGAGTCATGAAAAACTGTTTTTT.

The chain couples TRBV4-3 to TRBJ2-5; D is ambiguous. Germline CDR1 is LGHNA and CDR2 is YSLEER. V dropped 4 bases and J dropped 1 base, with 13 bases sitting between them. The CDR3 has 15 residues. DNA of the CDR3: TGCGCCAGCAGCCGGAGTGTGGGGTTCCAAGAGACCCAGTACTTC. It encodes CASSRSVGFQETQYF.

CDR3 sequence (DNA): TGTGCCAGCAGGCGGCAACAGGGTTCTGAAGCTTTCTTT. This gives the protein CASRRQQGSEAFF. This chain connects TRBV6-6 to TRBJ1-1; D may be TRBD1 (6 bases). CDR1 MNHNY and CDR2 SVGAGI come from the germline V gene (reference sequence). The CDR3 runs to 13 residues. V lost 6 bases and J 6 bases, leaving 14 bases between the germline ends.

On this clonotype itself: A junction boundary mismatches the germline segment, possibly from a read error. The chain recombines TRBV20-1 with TRBJ1-1; D is unclear. The CDR3 contains 13 residues. The V gene's germline CDR1 is DFQATT and CDR2 SNEGSKA (reference sequence). This chain's CDR3 is CSARAGSNTEAYF. As DNA, the CDR3 is TGCAGTGCTAGAGCTGGGTCGAACACTGAAGCTTACTTT.

This clonotype was seen many times. The rearrangement uses TRBV15 and TRBJ2-1; D gene unclear. The CDR3 runs to 14 residues. Trimming removed 0 bases from V and 5 bases from J, with 8 bases in between. In germline, CDR1 is LNHNV, CDR2 YYDKDF (reference sequence). In DNA form, the CDR3 reads TGTGCCACCAGCAGAGATCCAGGAGACAATGAGCAGTTCTTC. It specifies CATSRDPGDNEQFF.

V and J are TRBV6-2 or TRBV6-3 and TRBJ1-5; D is possibly TRBD1 (6 bases). With 1 base removed from V and 2 bases from J, the gap between germline ends came to 12 bases. CDR1 MNHEY and CDR2 SVGEGT come from the germline V gene. The CDR3 has 16 amino acids. The CDR3 coding sequence is TGTGCCAGCAGTTACTGGGGGGCCGGAGGCAATCAGCCCCAGCATTTT. Residues: CASSYWGAGGNQPQHF.

V gene TRBV3-1 combines with J gene TRBJ2-1, with a possible D match to TRBD1 (5 bases). The germline V gene has CDR1 LGHDT and CDR2 YNNKEL (reference sequence). V gave up 0 bases and J gave up 6 bases, with 15 bases separating them. CDR3 size: 16 residues. The CDR3 reads CASSQDLGRALNEQFF. CDR3 sequence (DNA): TGTGCCAGCAGCCAAGATTTGGGCAGGGCGCTCAATGAGCAGTTCTTC.